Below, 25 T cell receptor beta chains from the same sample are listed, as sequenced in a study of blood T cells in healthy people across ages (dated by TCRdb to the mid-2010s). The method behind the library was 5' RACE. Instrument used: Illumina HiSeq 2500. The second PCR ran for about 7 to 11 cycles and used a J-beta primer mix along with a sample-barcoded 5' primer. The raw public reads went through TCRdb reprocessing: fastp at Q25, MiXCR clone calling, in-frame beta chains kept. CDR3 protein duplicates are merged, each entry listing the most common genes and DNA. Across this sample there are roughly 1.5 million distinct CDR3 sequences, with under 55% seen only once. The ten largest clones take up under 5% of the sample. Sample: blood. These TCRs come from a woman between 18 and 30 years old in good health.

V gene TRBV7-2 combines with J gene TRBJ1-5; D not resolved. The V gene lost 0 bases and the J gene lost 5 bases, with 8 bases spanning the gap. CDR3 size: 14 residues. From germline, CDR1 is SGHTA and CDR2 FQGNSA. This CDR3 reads CASSLAGGDQPQHF. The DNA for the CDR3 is TGTGCCAGCAGCTTAGCGGGCGGCGATCAGCCCCAGCATTTT. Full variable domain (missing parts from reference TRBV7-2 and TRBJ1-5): GAGVSQSPSNKVTEKGKDVELRCDPISGHTALYWYRQSLGQGLEFLIYFQGNSAPDKSGLPSDRFSAERTGGSVSTLTIQRTQQEDSAVYLCASSLAGGDQPQHFGDGTRLSIL.

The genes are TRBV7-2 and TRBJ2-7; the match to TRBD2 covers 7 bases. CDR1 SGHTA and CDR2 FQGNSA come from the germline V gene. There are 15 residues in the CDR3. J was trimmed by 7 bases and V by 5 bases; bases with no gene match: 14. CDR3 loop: CASSARTSMLNEQYF. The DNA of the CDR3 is TGTGCCAGCAGCGCCCGGACTAGTATGTTGAATGAGCAGTACTTC.

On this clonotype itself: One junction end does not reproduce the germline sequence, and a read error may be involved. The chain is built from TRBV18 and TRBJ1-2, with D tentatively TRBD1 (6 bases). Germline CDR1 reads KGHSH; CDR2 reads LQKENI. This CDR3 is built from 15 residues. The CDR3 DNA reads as TGCGCCAGCTCACCAGCTCAGGGGCCCAACTATGGCTACACCTTC. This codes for CASSPAQGPNYGYTF.

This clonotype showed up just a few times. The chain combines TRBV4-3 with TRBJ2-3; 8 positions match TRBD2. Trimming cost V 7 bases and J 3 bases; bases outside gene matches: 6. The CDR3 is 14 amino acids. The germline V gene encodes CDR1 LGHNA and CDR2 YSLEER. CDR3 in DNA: TGCGCCAGCACGACGGAGCGGGGGACAGATACGCAGTATTTT. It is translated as CASTTERGTDTQYF.

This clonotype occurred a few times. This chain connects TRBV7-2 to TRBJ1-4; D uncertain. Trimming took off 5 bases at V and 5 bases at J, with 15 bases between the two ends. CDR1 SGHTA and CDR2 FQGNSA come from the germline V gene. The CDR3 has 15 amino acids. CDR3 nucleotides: TGTGCCAGCAGCCCCTCGACATCCGCGAATGAAAAACTGTTTTTT. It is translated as CASSPSTSANEKLFF.

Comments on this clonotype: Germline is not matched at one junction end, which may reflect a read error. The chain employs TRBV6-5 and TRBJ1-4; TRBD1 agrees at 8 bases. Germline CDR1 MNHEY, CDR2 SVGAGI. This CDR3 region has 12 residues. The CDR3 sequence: CVSADRGEKLFF. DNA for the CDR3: TGTGTCAGCGCTGACAGGGGCGAAAAACTGTTTTTT.

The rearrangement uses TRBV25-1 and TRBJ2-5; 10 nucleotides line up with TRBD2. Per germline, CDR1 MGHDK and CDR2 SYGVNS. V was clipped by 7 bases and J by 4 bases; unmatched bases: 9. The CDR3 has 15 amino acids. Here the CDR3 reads CASTQILAGVETQYF. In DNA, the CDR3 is TGTGCCAGCACCCAAATTCTAGCGGGAGTAGAGACCCAGTACTTC. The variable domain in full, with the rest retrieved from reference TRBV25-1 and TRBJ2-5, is EADIYQTPRYLVIGTGKKITLECSQTMGHDKMYWYQQDPGMELHLIHYSYGVNSTEKGDLSSESTVSRIRTEHFPLTLESARPSHTSQYLCASTQILAGVETQYFGPGTRLLVL.

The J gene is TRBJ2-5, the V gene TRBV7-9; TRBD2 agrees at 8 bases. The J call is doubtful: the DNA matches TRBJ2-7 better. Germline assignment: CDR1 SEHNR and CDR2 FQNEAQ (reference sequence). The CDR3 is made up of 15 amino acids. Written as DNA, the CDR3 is TGTGCCAGCAGCTTAAGCGGGAGACCGAACCACGAGCAGTACTTC. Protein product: CASSLSGRPNHEQYF.

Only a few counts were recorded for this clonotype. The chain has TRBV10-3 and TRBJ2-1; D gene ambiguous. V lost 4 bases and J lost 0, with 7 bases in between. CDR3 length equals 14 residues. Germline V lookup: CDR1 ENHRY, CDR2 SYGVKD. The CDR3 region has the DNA TGTGCCATCAGTGGGGCGAGCTCCTACAATGAGCAGTTCTTC. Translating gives CAISGASSYNEQFF.

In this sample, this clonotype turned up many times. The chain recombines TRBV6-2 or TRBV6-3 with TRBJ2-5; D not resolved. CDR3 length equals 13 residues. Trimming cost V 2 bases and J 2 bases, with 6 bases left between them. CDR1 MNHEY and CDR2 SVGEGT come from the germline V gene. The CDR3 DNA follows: TGTGCCAGCAGTTACACTCCACAAGAGACCCAGTACTTC. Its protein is CASSYTPQETQYF.

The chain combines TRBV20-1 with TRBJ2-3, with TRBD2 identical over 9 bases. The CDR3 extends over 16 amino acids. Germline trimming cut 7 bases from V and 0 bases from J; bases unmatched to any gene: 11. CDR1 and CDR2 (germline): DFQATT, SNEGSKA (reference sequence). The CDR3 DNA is TGCAGTGTTCAGGGGGATCTAGCGGGAAGCACAGATACGCAGTATTTT. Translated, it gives CSVQGDLAGSTDTQYF.

DNA of the CDR3: TGTGCCAGCTCCGGACTAGCGGATAGCACAGATACGCAGTATTTT. Translated: CASSGLADSTDTQYF. The V and J genes are TRBV5-5 and TRBJ2-3; 10 bases are shared with TRBD2. CDR1 is SGHKS, CDR2 YYEKEE, per germline (reference sequence). V shed 7 bases, J shed 0 bases, and the junction held 5 bases outside the gene matches. The CDR3 runs 15 residues.

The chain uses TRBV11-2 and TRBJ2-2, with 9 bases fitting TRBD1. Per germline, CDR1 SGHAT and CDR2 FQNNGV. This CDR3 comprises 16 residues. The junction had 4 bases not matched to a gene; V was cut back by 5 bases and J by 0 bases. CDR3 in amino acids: CASSTHRGPNTGELFF. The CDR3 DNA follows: TGTGCCAGCAGCACTCACAGGGGGCCGAACACCGGGGAGCTGTTTTTT.

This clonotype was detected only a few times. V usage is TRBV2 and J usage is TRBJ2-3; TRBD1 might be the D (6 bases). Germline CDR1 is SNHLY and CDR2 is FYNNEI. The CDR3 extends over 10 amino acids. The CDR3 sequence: CADRGVTQYF. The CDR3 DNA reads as TGTGCGGACAGAGGAGTTACGCAGTATTTT.

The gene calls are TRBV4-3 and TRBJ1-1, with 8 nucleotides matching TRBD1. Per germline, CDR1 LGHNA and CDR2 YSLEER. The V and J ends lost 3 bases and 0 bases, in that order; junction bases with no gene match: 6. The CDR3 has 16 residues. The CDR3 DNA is TGCGCCAGCAGCCACCGCCCGACAGGGGTGAACACTGAAGCTTTCTTT. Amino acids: CASSHRPTGVNTEAFF.

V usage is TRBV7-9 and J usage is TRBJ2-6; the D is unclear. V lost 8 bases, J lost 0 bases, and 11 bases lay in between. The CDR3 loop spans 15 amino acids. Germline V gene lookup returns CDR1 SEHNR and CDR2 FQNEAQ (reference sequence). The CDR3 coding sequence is TGTGCCAGCGGCCCCTCGGGCTCTGGGGCCAACGTCCTGACTTTC. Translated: CASGPSGSGANVLTF.

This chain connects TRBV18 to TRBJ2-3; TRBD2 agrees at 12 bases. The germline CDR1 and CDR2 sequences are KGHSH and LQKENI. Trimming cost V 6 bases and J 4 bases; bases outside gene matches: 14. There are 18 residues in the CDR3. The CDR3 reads CASSPKRVLAGGPDTQYF. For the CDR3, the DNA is TGTGCCAGCTCCCCAAAACGTGTACTAGCGGGGGGTCCAGATACGCAGTATTTT.

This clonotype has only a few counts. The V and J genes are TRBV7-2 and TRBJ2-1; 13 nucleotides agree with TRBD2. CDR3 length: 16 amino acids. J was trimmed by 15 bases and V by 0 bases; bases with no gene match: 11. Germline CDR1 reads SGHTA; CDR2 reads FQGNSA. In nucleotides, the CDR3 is TGTGCCAGCAGCTTAGCTTCCGGGACTAGCGGGATAGGGTGGTTCTTC. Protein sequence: CASSLASGTSGIGWFF. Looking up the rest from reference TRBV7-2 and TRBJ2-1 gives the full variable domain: GAGVSQSPSNKVTEKGKDVELRCDPISGHTALYWYRQSLGQGLEFLIYFQGNSAPDKSGLPSDRFSAERTGGSVSTLTIQRTQQEDSAVYLCASSLASGTSGIGWFFGPGTRLTVL.

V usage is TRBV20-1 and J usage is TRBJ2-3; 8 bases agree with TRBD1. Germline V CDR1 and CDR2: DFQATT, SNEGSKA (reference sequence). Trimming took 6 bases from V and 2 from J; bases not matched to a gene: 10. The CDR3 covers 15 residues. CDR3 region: CSATTGTGSTDTQYF. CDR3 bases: TGCAGTGCCACTACCGGGACAGGCTCCACAGATACGCAGTATTTT.

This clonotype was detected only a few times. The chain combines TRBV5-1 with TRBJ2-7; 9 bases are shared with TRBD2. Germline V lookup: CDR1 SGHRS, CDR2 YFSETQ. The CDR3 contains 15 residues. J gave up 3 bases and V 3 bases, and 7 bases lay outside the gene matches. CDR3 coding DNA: TGCGCCAGCAGCTCAAGAGCGGGGGGCCGCTACGAGCAGTACTTC. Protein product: CASSSRAGGRYEQYF. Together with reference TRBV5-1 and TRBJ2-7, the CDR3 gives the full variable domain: KAGVTQTPRYLIKTRGQQVTLSCSPISGHRSVSWYQQTPGQGLQFLFEYFSETQRNKGNFPGRFSGRQFSNSRSEMNVSTLELGDSALYLCASSSRAGGRYEQYFGPGTRLTVT.

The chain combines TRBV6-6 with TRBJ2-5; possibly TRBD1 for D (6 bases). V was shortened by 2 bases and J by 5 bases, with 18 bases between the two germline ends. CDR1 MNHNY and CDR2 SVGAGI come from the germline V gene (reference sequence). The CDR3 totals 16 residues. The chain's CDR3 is CASSYTPWGRGETQYF. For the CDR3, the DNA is TGTGCCAGCAGTTACACCCCTTGGGGGCGAGGCGAGACCCAGTACTTC.

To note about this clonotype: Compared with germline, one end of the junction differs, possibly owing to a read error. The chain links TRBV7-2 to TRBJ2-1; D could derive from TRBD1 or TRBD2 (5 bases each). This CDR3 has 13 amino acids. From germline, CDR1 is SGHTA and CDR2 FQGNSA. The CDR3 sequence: CARSLVPRETQFF. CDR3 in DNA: TGTGCCAGAAGCTTAGTCCCCAGGGAGACCCAGTTCTTC.

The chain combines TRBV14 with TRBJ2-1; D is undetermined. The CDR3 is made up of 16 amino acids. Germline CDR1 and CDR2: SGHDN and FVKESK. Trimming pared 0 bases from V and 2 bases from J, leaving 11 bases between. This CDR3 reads CASSQEPPGTYNEQFF. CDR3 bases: TGTGCCAGCAGCCAAGAACCGCCAGGAACCTACAATGAGCAGTTCTTC.

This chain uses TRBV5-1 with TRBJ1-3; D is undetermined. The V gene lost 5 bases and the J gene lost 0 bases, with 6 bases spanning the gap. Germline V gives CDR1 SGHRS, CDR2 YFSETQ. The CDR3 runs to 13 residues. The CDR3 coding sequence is TGCGCCAGCAGACCGTACTCTGGAAACACCATATATTTT. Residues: CASRPYSGNTIYF.

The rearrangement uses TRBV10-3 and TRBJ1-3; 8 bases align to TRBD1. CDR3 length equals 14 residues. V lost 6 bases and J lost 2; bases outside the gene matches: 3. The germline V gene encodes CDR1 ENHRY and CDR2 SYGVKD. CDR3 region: CAIRGQVPGNTIYF. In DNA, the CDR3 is TGTGCCATCAGGGGACAGGTCCCTGGAAACACCATATATTTT.